The 8 T cell receptor beta chains in this list originate from one sample, sequenced in a study of vaccination effects on CD4 cells after COVID-19 (dated by TCRdb to between 2021 and 2024). The method was the immunoSEQ multiplex PCR assay. The immuneACCESS repertoire file appears here via TCRdb, limited to in-frame rearrangements. These files lack a portion of the clones; in checked studies, under half of the deficit traces to unresolved V genes, and the cause of the others is not known. For this sample there are about 73,000 clones; under 85% appear just once. The ten largest account for about 2.9% of the sample. Their recognized antigens are unknown. To identify antigen-specific CD4+ T cell clonotypes by their expansion, the ViraFEST assay first stimulated PBMC with viral peptide pools and then applied TCR sequencing. After more than nine days of culture, CD4+ T cells were isolated with the EasySep CD4+ T cell isolation kit. None of the healthy vaccine recipients had a prior SARS-CoV-2 infection, which was confirmed by nucleocapsid antibody tests that came back negative both before and after vaccination.

Sequenced here: CD4+ T cells from PBMCs cultured with HCoV-NL63 spike peptides, sampled before COVID-19 vaccination. Reading the label with the study, this specimen's cell subset or site is: HCoV-NL63 spike overlapping peptide pool stimulation. The receptors here all came from a human donor who received a COVID-19 vaccine.

A few counts support this clone. This rearrangement joins TRBV6-5 to TRBJ1-3; 9 bases fit TRBD1. The CDR3 runs to 14 residues. Germline CDR1 MNHEY, CDR2 SVGAGI. V was pared by 6 bases and J by 6 bases, with 6 bases of the junction left unmatched. CDR3 loop: CASRPGQGVNTIYF. The CDR3 coding sequence is TGTGCCAGCAGGCCGGGACAGGGTGTAAACACCATATATTTT.

The gene calls are TRBV7-9 and TRBJ2-3; 8 bases align to TRBD2. CDR3 length: 16 residues. Germline V lookup: CDR1 SEHNR, CDR2 FQNEAQ (reference sequence). V gave up 1 base and J gave up 4 bases; unmatched junction bases: 7. This CDR3 reads CASSLEFAGGPDTQYF. The CDR3 DNA sequence: TGTGCCAGCAGCTTAGAGTTTGCGGGGGGCCCAGATACGCAGTATTTT.

The CDR3 region has the DNA TGTGCCAGCAGTTCCCCTTCTCGAGGAAGCTCCTACGAGCAGTACGTC. Encoded protein: CASSSPSRGSSYEQYV. The chain recombines TRBV6-2 or TRBV6-3 with TRBJ2-7, with unresolved D. CDR1 is MNHEY, CDR2 SVGEGT, per germline. This CDR3 comprises 16 residues. Between the trimmed V and J ends, which lost 4 bases and 0 bases, there was a span of 16 bases.

The table lists this clone with a few counts. V gene TRBV7-3 combines with J gene TRBJ1-5, with D unresolved. V lost 1 base and J 6 bases, leaving 10 bases between the germline ends. This CDR3 spans 14 amino acids. CDR1 and CDR2 (germline): SGHTA, FQGTGA. CDR3: CASSLRPAGQPQHF. The CDR3, as DNA: TGTGCCAGCAGCTTAAGGCCAGCGGGTCAGCCCCAGCATTTT.

This sequence joins TRBV5-4 and TRBJ2-3; TRBD2 agrees at 9 bases. Germline trimming cut 1 base from V and 0 bases from J; bases unmatched to any gene: 3. CDR3 length: 16 residues. Germline V lookup: CDR1 SGHNT, CDR2 YYREEE (reference sequence). Written as DNA, the CDR3 is TGTGCCAGCAGCTTGCCCCTAGCGGGGAGCACAGATACGCAGTATTTT. Protein sequence: CASSLPLAGSTDTQYF.

The chain is built from TRBV19 and TRBJ1-1; D not certain. CDR3 size: 13 residues. The germline V and J ends were trimmed by 5 bases and 1 base, with 8 bases remaining between them. Germline-derived CDR1 and CDR2 are LNHDA and SQIVND (reference sequence). CDR3 amino acids: CASSSGWNTEAFF. The CDR3 DNA reads as TGTGCCAGTAGTTCAGGCTGGAACACTGAAGCTTTCTTT.

V gene TRBV6-6 combines with J gene TRBJ2-2; maybe TRBD2 (6 bases). With 1 base removed from V and 5 bases from J, the gap between germline ends came to 14 bases. Germline assignment: CDR1 MNHNY and CDR2 SVGAGI (reference sequence). The CDR3 spans 16 residues. CDR3 DNA sequence: TGTGCCAGCAGTTACTTTGGGGGGATAACGACCGGGGAGCTGTTTTTT. Translated: CASSYFGGITTGELFF.

V usage is TRBV9 and J usage is TRBJ2-5; TRBD2 agrees at 8 bases. Per germline, CDR1 SGDLS and CDR2 YYNGEE. The CDR3 contains 15 residues. V lost 3 bases, J lost 2 bases, and 6 bases stayed unmatched. The CDR3 spells CASSARGGQQETQYF. DNA for the CDR3: TGTGCCAGCAGCGCGCGCGGGGGGCAGCAAGAGACCCAGTACTTC.